The T cell receptor beta chain under discussion was sequenced for a study of T cells in Graves' hyperthyroidism and ophthalmopathy. The CDR3 is 15 amino acids. Looked up from germline, CDR1 is LGHNT and CDR2 is FRNRAP. After removal of 7 bases from V and 3 bases from J, the junction contained 8 bases not matched to a gene. It was RNA transcripts that yielded the amplified TCR beta CDR3 regions. The TCR CDR3 was amplified in a first-round RT-PCR using the HTBI primer set. TCRdb reanalysed the multiplex PCR reads using MiXCR and keeps one entry per CDR3 protein. This table has 300,000 to 400,000 distinct CDR3 sequences, 15% to 20% appearing once.

The sequence was collected from a woman aged 50 to 60 with Graves' hyperthyroidism. The V call is TRBV12-5, the J call TRBJ2-1; 8 bases line up with TRBD2. Material for sequencing was blood. The CDR3 DNA is TGTGCTAGTGCCCTCGGGAGGGCCGGCTACAATGAGCAGTTCTTC. This codes for CASALGRAGYNEQFF.